Listed below are T cell receptor beta chains from one sample, sequenced in a study of blood T cell repertoires in COVID-19. TCRdb's copy holds only in-frame clones and misses some; the assay was immunoSEQ multiplex PCR. The table shows over 350,000 clones, with 88% occurring only once. Sequenced material: PBMCs or T cells enriched from blood (not recorded which). Receptors were obtained from a woman aged 18 to 35 who had recovered from COVID-19. Both conserved end residues are trimmed from each CDR3.

j_call,v_call,cdr3_aa
TRBJ1-3,TRBV3-1/TRBV3-2,ASSQGYQGALGNTIY
TRBJ2-2,TRBV30,AWSLLGQGFSGELF
TRBJ1-3,TRBV30,AWRDSLTIY
TRBJ2-7,TRBV19,ASSLYPPLGAYEQY
TRBJ2-7,TRBV7-6,ASSPGLAGGTPYEQY
TRBJ1-3,TRBV7-2,ASSLRTGHSGNTIY
TRBJ1-2,TRBV9,ASSVEQGLSNYGYT
TRBJ2-2,TRBV4-1,ASSQDRGSGELF
TRBJ2-7,TRBV7-8,ASSLAWDIDFYEQY
TRBJ2-3,TRBV18,ASSTETGRYDTQY
TRBJ2-5,TRBV6-5,ASRQQGQETQY
TRBJ1-1,TRBV18,ASSPPGPPVAF
TRBJ2-1,TRBV5-1,ASSLYNGGAWSYNEQF
TRBJ2-1,TRBV2,ASSEFGRDNEQF
TRBJ2-7,TRBV21-1,ASSPLCYEQY
TRBJ2-2,TRBV14,ASSQGPGHRVVAGELF